The 5 T cell receptor beta chains listed next were all sequenced from one sample in a study of cytomegalovirus exposure and HLA in healthy donors. The PCR ran on 60 Vbeta and 13 Jbeta primers. Profiling relied on immunoSEQ multiplex PCR, and the TCRdb table lists in-frame clones only, not all of them. In the table there are about 160,000 clones, around 83% of which are singletons. The material sequenced was PBMCs. These receptors were taken from a man aged 45 to 65 in good health and CMV-seropositive.

The chain couples TRBV5-1 to TRBJ2-7; TRBD1 matches 8 bases. CDR3 length: 13 amino acids. Per the germline V gene, CDR1 is SGHRS and CDR2 is YFSETQ. V lost 7 bases, J lost 4 bases, and 7 bases stayed unmatched. The CDR3 nucleotides read TGCGCCAGCCGCGATCGACAGGGGTACGAGCAGTACTTC. Translating it yields CASRDRQGYEQYF. Full variable domain (missing parts from reference TRBV5-1 and TRBJ2-7): KAGVTQTPRYLIKTRGQQVTLSCSPISGHRSVSWYQQTPGQGLQFLFEYFSETQRNKGNFPGRFSGRQFSNSRSEMNVSTLELGDSALYLCASRDRQGYEQYFGPGTRLTVT.

This sequence joins TRBV29-1 and TRBJ1-1, with 7 positions matching TRBD1. V trimming: 7 bases; J trimming: 1 base; junction bases outside the gene matches: 9. The CDR3 loop spans 14 amino acids. Germline lookup yields CDR1 SQVTM and CDR2 ANQGSEA. CDR3: CSARQGLTNTEAFF. CDR3 nucleotides: TGCAGCGCACGACAGGGTTTGACGAACACTGAAGCTTTCTTT.

The V gene is TRBV11-2, the J gene TRBJ1-3; no definite D call. Germline-derived CDR1 and CDR2 are SGHAT and FQNNGV. The length of the CDR3 is 15 residues. V was shortened by 6 bases and J by 0 bases, with 12 bases between the two germline ends. CDR3 nucleotides: TGTGCCAGCAGTCCCGGGAGGAGCTCTGGAAACACCATATATTTT. This gives the protein CASSPGRSSGNTIYF.

This chain uses TRBV6-5 with TRBJ2-7; maybe TRBD2 (5 bases). Looked up from germline, CDR1 is MNHEY and CDR2 is SVGAGI. The germline V and J ends were trimmed by 0 bases and 7 bases, with 19 bases remaining between them. The CDR3 extends over 16 amino acids. CDR3 protein: CASSYSISVPSGEQYF. The CDR3 DNA sequence: TGTGCCAGCAGTTACTCGATATCCGTACCTTCGGGGGAGCAGTACTTC.

The chain links TRBV30 to TRBJ1-4; tentatively, D is TRBD1 (5 bases). This CDR3 region has 15 residues. V was clipped by 2 bases and J by 6 bases, with 16 bases between them. CDR1 and CDR2 (germline): GTSNPN, SVGIG (reference sequence). CDR3 residues: CAWSYGRGKDEKLFF. The CDR3 DNA reads as TGTGCCTGGAGTTACGGTAGGGGAAAGGATGAAAAACTGTTTTTT.